One sample yielded the 18 T cell receptor beta chains listed below, sequenced in a study of blood T cell repertoires in COVID-19. TCRdb's copy holds only in-frame clones and misses some; the assay was immunoSEQ multiplex PCR. The table lists about 96,000 clones, approximately 88% of them singletons, with approximately 15% in the top ten. Sequenced input: peripheral blood. The receptors were gathered from a woman in her sixties or seventies with acute or convalescent COVID-19.

The chain recombines TRBV6-5 with TRBJ1-4; D perhaps matches TRBD1 (6 bases). Trimming pared 7 bases from V and 7 bases from J, leaving 19 bases between. Germline V lookup: CDR1 MNHEY, CDR2 SVGAGI. The CDR3 contains 15 residues. DNA for the CDR3: TGTGCCAGCAATCGGGGGGGCGCAAGGGGTGAAAAACTGTTTTTT. This codes for CASNRGGARGEKLFF.

The CDR3 DNA follows: TGTGCCAGCTCACTATGGGGGGATAATTCACCCCTCCACTTT. It yields the protein CASSLWGDNSPLHF. The rearrangement uses TRBV18 and TRBJ1-6; D might be TRBD1 (5 bases). This CDR3 spans 14 amino acids. In germline, CDR1 is KGHSH, CDR2 LQKENI. V lost 4 bases and J lost 5, with 9 bases in between.

In this sample, this clone turned up a few times. The rearrangement joins TRBV2 to TRBJ2-2; D possibly corresponds to TRBD2 (5 bases). The CDR3 is 14 residues long. V gave up 8 bases and J gave up 5 bases, with 15 bases separating them. CDR1 is SNHLY and CDR2 is FYNNEI in the germline V gene. CDR3: CASSSRGMTGELFF. Here the CDR3 DNA reads TGTGCCAGCTCGTCCCGGGGAATGACCGGGGAGCTGTTTTTT.

The chain recombines TRBV5-1 with TRBJ1-3; a possible D gene is TRBD1 (5 bases). This CDR3 spans 14 amino acids. In germline, CDR1 is SGHRS, CDR2 YFSETQ. V dropped 4 bases and J dropped 3 bases, with 11 bases sitting between them. Here the CDR3 reads CASSQTANGNTIYF. CDR3 bases: TGCGCCAGCAGCCAGACAGCGAATGGAAACACCATATATTTT.

The V gene is TRBV10-3, the J gene TRBJ1-5, with D uncertain. Germline CDR1 ENHRY, CDR2 SYGVKD. V shed 3 bases and J shed 2 bases, with 11 bases lying between them. The CDR3 sequence is 15 residues long. As DNA, the CDR3 is TGTGCCATCAGTGATGAGGGTGGGGGCAATCAGCCCCAGCATTTT. Translating it yields CAISDEGGGNQPQHF.

The chain joins TRBV7-8 to TRBJ1-3; weak D call: TRBD1 (6 bases). Trimming left V 4 bases short and J 0 bases short, with 13 bases between. The CDR3 extends over 16 amino acids. The germline gives CDR1 SGHVS, CDR2 FQNEAQ. Here the CDR3 reads CASSSRTADSGNTIYF. The CDR3 DNA reads as TGTGCCAGCAGCTCCCGGACAGCCGACTCTGGAAACACCATATATTTT.

The chain carries TRBV10-3 and TRBJ2-7; 7 bases map to TRBD1. The V gene's germline CDR1 is ENHRY and CDR2 SYGVKD. V lost 0 bases and J lost 9; bases outside the gene matches: 14. This CDR3 spans 16 amino acids. This CDR3 is CAISESGFYDRARQYF. Here the CDR3 DNA reads TGTGCCATCAGTGAGTCCGGCTTTTATGACAGGGCGAGGCAGTACTTC.

The chain combines TRBV11-2 with TRBJ2-5, with TRBD2 matching over 8 bases. The junction had 0 bases not matched to a gene; V was cut back by 1 base and J by 2 bases. This CDR3 has 14 residues. CDR1 is SGHAT and CDR2 is FQNNGV in the germline V gene. DNA of the CDR3: TGTGCCAGCAGCTTAGCGGGGGGGCAAGAGACCCAGTACTTC. Translation gives CASSLAGGQETQYF.

This chain connects TRBV29-1 to TRBJ2-3; tentatively, D is TRBD2 (6 bases). The germline gives CDR1 SQVTM, CDR2 ANQGSEA. The CDR3 spans 14 residues. Trimming pared 7 bases from V and 8 bases from J, leaving 22 bases between. The chain's CDR3 is CSGWTIWPPGTQYF. The CDR3 bases are TGCAGCGGGTGGACTATCTGGCCCCCTGGTACGCAGTATTTT.

V and J are TRBV2 and TRBJ1-5; D gene unclear. Looked up from germline, CDR1 is SNHLY and CDR2 is FYNNEI. This CDR3 contains 15 residues. V was trimmed by 2 bases and J by 7 bases, leaving 15 bases between them. The CDR3 spells CASSESGNTAQPQHF. The CDR3, as DNA: TGTGCCAGCAGTGAATCCGGGAATACGGCGCAGCCCCAGCATTTT.

The genes are TRBV6-2 or TRBV6-3 and TRBJ1-2; D is perhaps TRBD1 (6 bases). V dropped 2 bases and J dropped 4 bases, with 11 bases sitting between them. This CDR3 is built from 14 residues. Germline CDR1 and CDR2: MNHEY and SVGEGT. CDR3 in amino acids: CASSYGGRTYGYTF. CDR3 bases: TGTGCCAGCAGTTACGGGGGCAGAACCTATGGCTACACCTTC.

The table lists this clone with a count of one. The rearrangement joins TRBV30 to TRBJ1-2; the match to TRBD1 covers 8 bases. Germline V gene data show CDR1 as GTSNPN and CDR2 as SVGIG (reference sequence). The CDR3 is 13 residues long. J was trimmed by 4 bases and V by 1 base; bases with no gene match: 2. CDR3 in DNA: TGTGCCTGGAGTGCTGACAGGGGCTATGGCTACACCTTC. Translation gives CAWSADRGYGYTF. Based on the CDR3 plus reference TRBV30 and TRBJ1-2, the full variable domain is SQTIHQWPATLVQPVGSPLSLECTVEGTSNPNLYWYRQAAGRGLQLLFYSVGIGQISSEVPQNLSASRPQDRQFILSSKKLLLSDSGFYLCAWSADRGYGYTFGSGTRLTVV.

The chain employs TRBV5-6 and TRBJ2-7; 10 bases fit TRBD2. The CDR3 totals 14 residues. Unmatched junction bases numbered 7, after V lost 2 bases and J lost 8 bases. Germline values: CDR1 SGHDT, CDR2 YYEEEE. The CDR3 DNA sequence: TGTGCCAGCAGCTTACTAGCGGGGACAACTCAGCAGTACTTC. Translating gives CASSLLAGTTQQYF.

This clone was counted ten times or more. The rearrangement joins TRBV4-2 to TRBJ2-5; 9 bases line up with TRBD1. Germline trimming cut 3 bases from V and 4 bases from J; bases unmatched to any gene: 6. The germline gives CDR1 LGHNA, CDR2 YNFKEQ. CDR3 length equals 15 residues. The CDR3 loop reads CASSQQTGGAETQYF. The CDR3 bases are TGTGCCAGCAGCCAGCAAACAGGGGGCGCAGAGACCCAGTACTTC.

The V and J genes are TRBV10-1 and TRBJ2-7; D is perhaps TRBD2 (5 bases). This CDR3 comprises 14 residues. Germline lookup yields CDR1 WNHNN and CDR2 SYGVQD (reference sequence). Trimming removed 3 bases from V and 2 bases from J, with 11 bases in between. DNA for the CDR3: TGCGCCAGCAGTGACCCCGGGGAGCCCTACGAGCAGTACTTC. Its translation is CASSDPGEPYEQYF.

This clone was observed a few times. The J gene is TRBJ1-1, the V gene TRBV19; 8 bases are shared with TRBD1. V shed 1 base, J shed 6 bases, and the junction held 7 bases outside the gene matches. The length of the CDR3 is 15 residues. Germline-derived CDR1 and CDR2 are LNHDA and SQIVND (reference sequence). CDR3 sequence: CASSIAAGGASEAFF. CDR3 in DNA: TGTGCCAGTAGTATAGCGGCAGGGGGCGCTTCTGAAGCTTTCTTT.

The chain has TRBV6-6 and TRBJ1-1; 8 bases match TRBD1. V trimming: 6 bases; J trimming: 6 bases; junction bases outside the gene matches: 9. CDR3 length: 14 amino acids. Germline CDR1 and CDR2: MNHNY and SVGAGI (reference sequence). The CDR3 DNA is TGTGCCAGCAGCACCCGGACAGGGTTGGCTGAAGCTTTCTTT. This sequence encodes CASSTRTGLAEAFF.

CDR3 bases: TGTGCCAGCAGCTCGAACAGGGCTGGAAACACCATATATTTT. Protein product: CASSSNRAGNTIYF. The J gene is TRBJ1-3, the V gene TRBV11-2; maybe TRBD1 (6 bases). Deletions cut 4 bases from V and 2 bases from J, with 9 bases between. The germline CDR1 and CDR2 sequences are SGHAT and FQNNGV. This CDR3 region has 14 residues.